This T cell receptor beta chain was found in a study of cytomegalovirus exposure and HLA in healthy donors. CDR3 length: 15 amino acids. Per germline, CDR1 MGHRA and CDR2 YSYEKL. V shed 3 bases and J 1 base; nucleotides not matched to a gene: 5. TCRdb's copy holds only in-frame clones and misses some; the assay was immunoSEQ multiplex PCR. The sample records about 360,000 clones, roughly 90% being singletons. The gene calls are TRBV4-1 and TRBJ1-2; 7 nucleotides align to TRBD1. The source material was PBMCs. This clonotype originated in a woman aged 18-35 years in good health and CMV-seronegative. The CDR3 loop is CASSQRQGDNYGYTF. CDR3 DNA sequence: TGCGCCAGCAGCCAGAGACAGGGCGATAACTATGGCTACACCTTC.